This record looks at one T cell receptor (beta chain) sequence and its context. Its antigen is unknown. These data belong to a study of shared clonotypes between healthy human individuals. Study-level points and caveats: Researchers sampled only blood; tissue repertoires likely differ. Compared with memory subsets, naive subsets generally had larger estimated richness.

The V end lost 1 base, the J end lost 2 bases, and 11 bases lay between the germline ends. The CDR3 has 15 amino acids. The germline CDR1 and CDR2 sequences are SGHTA and FQGNSA. Replicate PCRs from sorted subsets contained about 200 ng DNA, which is roughly 30,000 T cell genomes. Clones were read by immunoSEQ multiplex PCR, and TCRdb kept only the in-frame ones, dropping some. Of approximately 720,000 clones in the sample, about two thirds are singletons; the top ten hold under 2%. This chain connects TRBV7-2 to TRBJ2-5; D not resolved. Sequenced input: memory CD4+ T cells sorted from blood. The subset is: CD45RA-negative fraction. This clonotype originated in a woman in her 30s in good health. As DNA, the CDR3 is TGTGCCAGCAGCTTAGTGGGCGGCCCGCAAGAGACCCAGTACTTC. It encodes CASSLVGGPQETQYF.